The present TCR beta chain was sequenced within a study of PD-L1 blockade in urothelial cancer. The CDR3 length is 12 residues. J lost 12 bases, V lost 3 bases, and 5 bases had no gene match. Looked up from germline, CDR1 is SQVTM and CDR2 is ANQGSEA. As for time point: pretreatment peripheral blood. This table comes from immunoSEQ multiplex PCR, and its TCRdb copy is limited to in-frame clones, with some not included. This table holds approximately 51,000 clones, around 83% found once. This receptor was obtained from a man aged 60 to 75 with urothelial cancer. The genes are TRBV29-1 and TRBJ2-1; 10 bases align to TRBD2. The specimen was PBMCs, collected around atezolizumab (anti-PD-L1) treatment. The DNA for the CDR3 is TGCAGCGTTGATGGGACTAGCGATTCGCAGTTCTTC. It yields the protein CSVDGTSDSQFF.